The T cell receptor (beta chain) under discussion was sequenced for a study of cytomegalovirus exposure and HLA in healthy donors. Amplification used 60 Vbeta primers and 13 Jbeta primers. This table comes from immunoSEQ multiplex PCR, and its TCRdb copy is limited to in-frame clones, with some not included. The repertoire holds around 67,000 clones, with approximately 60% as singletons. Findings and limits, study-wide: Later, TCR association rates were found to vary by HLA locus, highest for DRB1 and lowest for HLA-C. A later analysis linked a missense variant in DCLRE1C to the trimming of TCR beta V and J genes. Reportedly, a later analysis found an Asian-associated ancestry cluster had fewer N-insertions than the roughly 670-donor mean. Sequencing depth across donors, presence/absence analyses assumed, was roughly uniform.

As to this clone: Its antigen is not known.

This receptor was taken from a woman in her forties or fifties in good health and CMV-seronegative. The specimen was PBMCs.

CDR3 nucleotides: TGTGCCAGTAGCTTTATACAGGGTCAGCCCCAGCATTTT. This translates into CASSFIQGQPQHF. The chain has TRBV19 and TRBJ1-5, with D perhaps TRBD1 (6 bases). This CDR3 contains 13 residues. Trimming shortened V by 6 bases and J by 6 bases, and 12 bases separated the two germline ends. Germline values: CDR1 LNHDA, CDR2 SQIVND (reference sequence).